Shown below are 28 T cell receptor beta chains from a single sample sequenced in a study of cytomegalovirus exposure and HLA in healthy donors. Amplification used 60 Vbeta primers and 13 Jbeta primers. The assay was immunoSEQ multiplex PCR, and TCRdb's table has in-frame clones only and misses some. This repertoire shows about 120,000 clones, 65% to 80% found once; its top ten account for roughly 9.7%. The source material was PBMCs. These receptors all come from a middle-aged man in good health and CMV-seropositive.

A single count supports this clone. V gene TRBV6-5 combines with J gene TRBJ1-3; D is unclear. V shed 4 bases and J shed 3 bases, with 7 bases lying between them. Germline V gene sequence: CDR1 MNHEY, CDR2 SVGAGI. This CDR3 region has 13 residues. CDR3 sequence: CASSFGVGNTIYF. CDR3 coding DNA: TGTGCCAGCAGTTTCGGGGTTGGAAACACCATATATTTT.

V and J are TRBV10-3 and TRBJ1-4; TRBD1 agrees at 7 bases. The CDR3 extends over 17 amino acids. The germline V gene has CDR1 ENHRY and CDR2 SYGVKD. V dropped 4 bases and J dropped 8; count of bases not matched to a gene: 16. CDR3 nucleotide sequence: TGTGCCATCAGTGCTCGTTTTGGGACAGCACTTGGAGAAAAACTGTTTTTT. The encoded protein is CAISARFGTALGEKLFF.

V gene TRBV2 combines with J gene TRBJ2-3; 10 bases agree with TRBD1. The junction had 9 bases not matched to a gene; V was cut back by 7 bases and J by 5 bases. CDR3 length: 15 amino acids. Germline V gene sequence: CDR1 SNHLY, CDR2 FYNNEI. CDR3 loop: CASTPGQGFVDTQYF. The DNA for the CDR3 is TGTGCCAGCACACCGGGACAGGGGTTTGTAGATACGCAGTATTTT. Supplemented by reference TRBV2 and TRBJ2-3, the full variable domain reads EPEVTQTPSHQVTQMGQEVILRCVPISNHLYFYWYRQILGQKVEFLVSFYNNEISEKSEIFDDQFSVERPDGSNFTLKIRSTKLEDSAMYFCASTPGQGFVDTQYFGPGTRLTVL.

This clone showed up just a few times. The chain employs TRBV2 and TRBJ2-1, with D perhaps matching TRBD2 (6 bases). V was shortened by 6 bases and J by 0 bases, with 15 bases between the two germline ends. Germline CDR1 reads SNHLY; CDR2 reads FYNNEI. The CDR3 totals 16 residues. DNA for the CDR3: TGTGCCAGCAGGGAGTGGGGCGGGGTCTCCTACAATGAGCAGTTCTTC. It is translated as CASREWGGVSYNEQFF.

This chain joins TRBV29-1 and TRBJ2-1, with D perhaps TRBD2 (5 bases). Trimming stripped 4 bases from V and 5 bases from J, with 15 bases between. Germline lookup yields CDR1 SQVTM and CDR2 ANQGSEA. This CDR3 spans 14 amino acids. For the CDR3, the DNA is TGCAGCGTTGCTGAGGGATCGGGGAACAATGAGCAGTTCTTC. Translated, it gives CSVAEGSGNNEQFF.

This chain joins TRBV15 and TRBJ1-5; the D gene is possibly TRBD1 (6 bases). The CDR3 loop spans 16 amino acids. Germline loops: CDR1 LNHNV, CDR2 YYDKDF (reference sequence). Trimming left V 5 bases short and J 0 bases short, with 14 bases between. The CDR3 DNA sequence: TGTGCCACCAGCGCGCGGACAGCGTATAGCAATCAGCCCCAGCATTTT. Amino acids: CATSARTAYSNQPQHF.

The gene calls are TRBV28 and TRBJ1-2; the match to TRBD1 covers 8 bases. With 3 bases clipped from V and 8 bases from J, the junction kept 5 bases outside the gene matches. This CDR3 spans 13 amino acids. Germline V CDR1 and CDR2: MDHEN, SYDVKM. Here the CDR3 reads CASSFGQGWGYTF. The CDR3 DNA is TGTGCCAGCAGTTTCGGACAGGGTTGGGGCTACACCTTC.

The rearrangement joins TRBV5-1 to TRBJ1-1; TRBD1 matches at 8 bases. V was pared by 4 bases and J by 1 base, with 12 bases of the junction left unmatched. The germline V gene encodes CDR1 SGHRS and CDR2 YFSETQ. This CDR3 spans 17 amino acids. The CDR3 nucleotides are TGCGCCAGCAGCCCCGGACAGGGAGGCTCGGGGAACACTGAAGCTTTCTTT. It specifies CASSPGQGGSGNTEAFF. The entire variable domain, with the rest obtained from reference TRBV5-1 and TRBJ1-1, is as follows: KAGVTQTPRYLIKTRGQQVTLSCSPISGHRSVSWYQQTPGQGLQFLFEYFSETQRNKGNFPGRFSGRQFSNSRSEMNVSTLELGDSALYLCASSPGQGGSGNTEAFFGQGTRLTVV.

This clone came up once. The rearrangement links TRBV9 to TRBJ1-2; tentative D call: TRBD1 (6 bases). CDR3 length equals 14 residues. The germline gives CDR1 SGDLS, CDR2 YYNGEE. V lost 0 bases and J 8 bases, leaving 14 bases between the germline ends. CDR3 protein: CASSVVSGARGYTF. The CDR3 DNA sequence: TGTGCCAGCAGCGTAGTTTCAGGGGCGCGCGGCTACACCTTC.

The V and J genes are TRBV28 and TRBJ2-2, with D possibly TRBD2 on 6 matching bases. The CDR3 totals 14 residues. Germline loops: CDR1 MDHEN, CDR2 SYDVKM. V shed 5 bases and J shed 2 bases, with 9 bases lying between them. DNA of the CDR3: TGTGCCAGCAGTCTGGGACTCAACACCGGGGAGCTGTTTTTT. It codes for CASSLGLNTGELFF.

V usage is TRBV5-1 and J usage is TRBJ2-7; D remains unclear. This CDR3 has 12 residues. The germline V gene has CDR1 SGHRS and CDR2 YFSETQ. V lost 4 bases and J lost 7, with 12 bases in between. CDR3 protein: CASSRNTGEQYF. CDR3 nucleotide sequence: TGCGCCAGCAGCCGAAACACGGGTGAGCAGTACTTC.

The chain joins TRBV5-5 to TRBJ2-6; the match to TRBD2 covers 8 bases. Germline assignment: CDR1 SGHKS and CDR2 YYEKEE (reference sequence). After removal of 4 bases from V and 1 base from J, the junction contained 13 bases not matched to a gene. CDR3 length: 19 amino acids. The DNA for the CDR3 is TGTGCCAGCAGCCCGGGGGGGTTGCTATCTGGTTCTGGGGCCAACGTCCTGACTTTC. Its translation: CASSPGGLLSGSGANVLTF. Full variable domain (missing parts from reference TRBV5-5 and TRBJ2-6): DAGVTQSPTHLIKTRGQQVTLRCSPISGHKSVSWYQQVLGQGPQFIFQYYEKEERGRGNFPDRFSARQFPNYSSELNVNALLLGDSALYLCASSPGGLLSGSGANVLTFGAGSRLTVL.

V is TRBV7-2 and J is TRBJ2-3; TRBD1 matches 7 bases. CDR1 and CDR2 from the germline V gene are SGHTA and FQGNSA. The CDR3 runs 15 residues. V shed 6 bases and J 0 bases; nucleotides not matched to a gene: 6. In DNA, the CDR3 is TGTGCCAGCAGTTTACAGGGGCCTAGCACAGATACGCAGTATTTT. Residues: CASSLQGPSTDTQYF. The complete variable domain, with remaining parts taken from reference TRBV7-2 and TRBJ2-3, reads GAGVSQSPSNKVTEKGKDVELRCDPISGHTALYWYRQSLGQGLEFLIYFQGNSAPDKSGLPSDRFSAERTGGSVSTLTIQRTQQEDSAVYLCASSLQGPSTDTQYFGPGTRLTVL.

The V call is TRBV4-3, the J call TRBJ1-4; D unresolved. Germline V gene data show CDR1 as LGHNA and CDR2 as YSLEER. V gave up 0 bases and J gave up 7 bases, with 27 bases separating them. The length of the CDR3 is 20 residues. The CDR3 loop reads CASSQDSPRGKGSMREKLFF. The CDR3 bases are TGCGCCAGCAGCCAAGATTCCCCCCGGGGTAAGGGATCTATGCGTGAAAAACTGTTTTTT.

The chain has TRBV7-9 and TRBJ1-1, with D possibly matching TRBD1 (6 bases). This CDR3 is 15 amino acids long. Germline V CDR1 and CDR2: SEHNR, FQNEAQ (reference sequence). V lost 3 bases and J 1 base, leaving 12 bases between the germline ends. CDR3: CASSFYTGTNTEAFF. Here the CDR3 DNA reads TGTGCCAGCAGCTTTTATACAGGGACGAACACTGAAGCTTTCTTT.

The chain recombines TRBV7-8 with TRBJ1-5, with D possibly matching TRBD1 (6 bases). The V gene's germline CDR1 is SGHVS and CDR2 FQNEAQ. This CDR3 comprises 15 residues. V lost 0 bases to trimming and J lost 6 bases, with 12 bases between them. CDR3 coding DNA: TGTGCCAGCAGCTTAGCACCAGGGGTGGCTCAGCCCCAGCATTTT. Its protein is CASSLAPGVAQPQHF.

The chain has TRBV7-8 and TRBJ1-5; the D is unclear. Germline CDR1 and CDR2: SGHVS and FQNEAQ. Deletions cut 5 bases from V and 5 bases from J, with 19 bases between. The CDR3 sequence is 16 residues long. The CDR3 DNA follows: TGTGCCAGCAGCCAAGGCCCTGGGCTTGGGCATCAGCCCCAGCATTTT. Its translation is CASSQGPGLGHQPQHF.

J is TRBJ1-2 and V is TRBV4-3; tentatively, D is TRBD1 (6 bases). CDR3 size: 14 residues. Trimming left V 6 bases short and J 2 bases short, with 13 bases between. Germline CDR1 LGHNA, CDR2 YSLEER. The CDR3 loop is CASRLTRGNYGYTF. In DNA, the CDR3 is TGCGCCAGCAGGCTCACGAGGGGGAACTATGGCTACACCTTC.

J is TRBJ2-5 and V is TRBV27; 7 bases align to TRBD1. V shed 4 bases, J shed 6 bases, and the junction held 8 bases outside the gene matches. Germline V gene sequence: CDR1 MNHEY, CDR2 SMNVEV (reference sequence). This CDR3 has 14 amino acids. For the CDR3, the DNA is TGTGCCAGCAGTTCCGCGTACAGGGGACAGACCCAGTACTTC. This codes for CASSSAYRGQTQYF.

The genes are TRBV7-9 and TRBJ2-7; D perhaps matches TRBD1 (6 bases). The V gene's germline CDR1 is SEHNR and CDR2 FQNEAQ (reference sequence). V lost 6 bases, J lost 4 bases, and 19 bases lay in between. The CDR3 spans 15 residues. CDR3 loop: CASSRTGIAFYEQYF. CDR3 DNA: TGTGCCAGCAGTCGTACAGGGATCGCCTTTTACGAGCAGTACTTC.

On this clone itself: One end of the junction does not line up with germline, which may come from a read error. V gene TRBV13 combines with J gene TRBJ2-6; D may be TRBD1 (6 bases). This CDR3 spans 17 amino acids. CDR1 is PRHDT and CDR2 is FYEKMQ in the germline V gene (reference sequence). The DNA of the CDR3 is TGTGCCAGCAGCTCTTACAGGGAGCCAGCTGGGGCCAACGGCCTGACTTTC. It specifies CASSSYREPAGANGLTF.

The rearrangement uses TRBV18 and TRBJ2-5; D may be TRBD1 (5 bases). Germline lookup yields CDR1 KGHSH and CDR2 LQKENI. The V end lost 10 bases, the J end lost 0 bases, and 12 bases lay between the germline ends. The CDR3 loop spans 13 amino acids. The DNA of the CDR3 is TGTGCCACCCCGGGCAGGGACCAAGAGACCCAGTACTTC. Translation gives CATPGRDQETQYF.

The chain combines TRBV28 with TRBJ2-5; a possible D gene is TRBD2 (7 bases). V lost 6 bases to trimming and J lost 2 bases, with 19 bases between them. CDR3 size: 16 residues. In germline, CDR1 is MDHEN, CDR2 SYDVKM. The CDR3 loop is CASSRIAGAGQETQYF. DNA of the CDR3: TGTGCCAGCAGCCGCATTGCGGGGGCCGGTCAAGAGACCCAGTACTTC.

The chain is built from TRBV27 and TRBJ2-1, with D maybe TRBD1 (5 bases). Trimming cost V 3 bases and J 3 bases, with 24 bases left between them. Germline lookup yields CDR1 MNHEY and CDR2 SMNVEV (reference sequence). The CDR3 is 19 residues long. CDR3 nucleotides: TGTGCCAGCAGTTTCTACCCCCGTCAGGGCTCCAGACTCTACAATGAGCAGTTCTTC. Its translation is CASSFYPRQGSRLYNEQFF.

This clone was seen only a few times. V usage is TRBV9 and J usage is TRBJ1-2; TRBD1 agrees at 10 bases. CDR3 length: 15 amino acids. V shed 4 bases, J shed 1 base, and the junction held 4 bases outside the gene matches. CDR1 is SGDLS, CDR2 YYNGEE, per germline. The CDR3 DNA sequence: TGTGCCAGCAGCCTAGGACAGGGGGGTAACTATGGCTACACCTTC. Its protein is CASSLGQGGNYGYTF.

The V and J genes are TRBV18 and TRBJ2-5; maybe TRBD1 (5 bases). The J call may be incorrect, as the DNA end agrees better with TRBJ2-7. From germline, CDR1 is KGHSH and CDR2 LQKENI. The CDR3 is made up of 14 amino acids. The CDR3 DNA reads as TGTGCCAGCTCACCGCCCGGACAACGCTACGAGCAGTACTTC. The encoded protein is CASSPPGQRYEQYF.

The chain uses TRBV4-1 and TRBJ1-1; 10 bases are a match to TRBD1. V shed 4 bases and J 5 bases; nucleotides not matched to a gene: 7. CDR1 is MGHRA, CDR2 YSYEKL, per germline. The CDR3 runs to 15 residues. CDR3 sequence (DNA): TGCGCCAGCAGCCCGGGACAGGGGAGGGGGACTGAAGCTTTCTTT. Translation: CASSPGQGRGTEAFF.

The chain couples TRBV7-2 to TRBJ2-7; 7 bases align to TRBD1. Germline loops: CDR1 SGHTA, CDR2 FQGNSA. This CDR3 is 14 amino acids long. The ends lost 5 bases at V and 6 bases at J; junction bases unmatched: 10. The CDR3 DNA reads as TGTGCCAGCAGCCGGAGACAGGGACCCCTCGAGCAGTACTTC. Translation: CASSRRQGPLEQYF.